The present T cell receptor beta chain was sequenced within a study of T cell responses to AZD1222 COVID-19 vaccine. General study findings and limits: Receipt of two AZD1222 doses was followed by a rise in Spike-specific TCR breadth and depth.

In regard to this clone: Antigen unknown.

This table comes from immunoSEQ multiplex PCR, and its TCRdb copy is limited to in-frame clones, with some not included. The repertoire includes 130,000 or so clones, 75% to 95% of them detected once, and 4% to 5% sits in the top ten. This TCR came from an adult who received the MenACWY meningococcal vaccine as a control. This specimen was peripheral blood, taken 28 days after the second dose of the MenACWY control vaccine.

The CDR3 loop is CASSYSGTGIPGELFF. The DNA of the CDR3 is TGTGCCAGCAGCTACTCCGGGACAGGGATTCCCGGGGAGCTGTTTTTT. The chain employs TRBV7-8 and TRBJ2-2, with 9 positions matching TRBD1. This CDR3 comprises 16 residues. After removal of 4 bases from V and 6 bases from J, the junction contained 9 bases not matched to a gene. The germline CDR1 and CDR2 sequences are SGHVS and FQNEAQ.